A selection of T cell receptor beta chains follows, all from one sample in a study of shared clonotypes between healthy human individuals. Assay: immunoSEQ multiplex PCR; the TCRdb copy retains only in-frame clones and omits some. This sample has some 2,500,000 clones, with 85% to 95% found just once. What was sequenced was naive CD4+ T cells from PBMCs. These receptors all come from a man between 18 and 35 years old in good health. Some clones in this sample may be carry-over from other donors' samples. Both conserved end residues are part of each CDR3. A D gene is named only where the DNA matches it firmly. Part of the rows lack a size; the others show once, few, many or a class for expanded clones.

d_call: -; j_call: TRBJ2-7; v_call: TRBV11-2; clone_size: once; cdr3_aa: CASSAHYEQYF; cdr3_nt: TGTGCCAGCAGCGCCCACTACGAGCAGTACTTC
d_call: TRBD2; j_call: TRBJ2-7; v_call: TRBV5-1; clone_size: -; cdr3_aa: CASRRQGGPIYEQYF; cdr3_nt: TGCGCCAGCAGACGTCAGGGAGGGCCGATTTACGAGCAGTACTTC
d_call: -; j_call: TRBJ1-1; v_call: TRBV7-2; clone_size: -; cdr3_aa: CASSLQTLNTEAFF; cdr3_nt: TGTGCCAGCAGCTTGCAGACCTTGAACACTGAAGCTTTCTTT
d_call: TRBD1; j_call: TRBJ1-1; v_call: TRBV18; clone_size: -; cdr3_aa: CASSPGTDLEAFF; cdr3_nt: TGTGCCAGCTCACCAGGGACAGACCTTGAAGCTTTCTTT
d_call: -; j_call: TRBJ2-7; v_call: TRBV6-5; clone_size: -; cdr3_aa: CASRVTALYEQYF; cdr3_nt: TGTGCCAGCCGGGTAACGGCCCTCTACGAGCAGTACTTC
d_call: -; j_call: TRBJ1-1; v_call: TRBV14; clone_size: -; cdr3_aa: CASSQWNGLRAFF; cdr3_nt: TGTGCCAGCAGCCAATGGAACGGACTCAGAGCTTTCTTT
d_call: TRBD1; j_call: TRBJ2-5; v_call: TRBV6-5; clone_size: -; cdr3_aa: CASSRNRGVGTTQYF; cdr3_nt: TGTGCCAGCAGTAGAAACAGGGGTGTGGGTACGACCCAGTACTTC
d_call: -; j_call: TRBJ2-3; v_call: TRBV5-1; clone_size: -; cdr3_aa: CASSQLQGTDTQYF; cdr3_nt: TGCGCCAGCAGCCAACTCCAGGGGACAGATACGCAGTATTTT
d_call: -; j_call: TRBJ2-5; v_call: TRBV19; clone_size: -; cdr3_aa: CASSTLRINQETQYF; cdr3_nt: TGTGCCAGTAGTACCCTGAGGATCAACCAAGAGACCCAGTACTTC
d_call: TRBD1; j_call: TRBJ1-2; v_call: TRBV5-1; clone_size: -; cdr3_aa: CASSEPTGLGYTF; cdr3_nt: TGCGCCAGCAGCGAACCGACAGGGCTAGGCTACACCTTC
d_call: -; j_call: TRBJ2-7; v_call: TRBV5-8; clone_size: once; cdr3_aa: CASSLAGQPRYEQYF; cdr3_nt: TGTGCCAGCAGCTTGGCCGGGCAGCCCCGCTACGAGCAGTACTTC
d_call: TRBD1; j_call: TRBJ1-1; v_call: TRBV2; clone_size: few; cdr3_aa: CASRGQANTEAFF; cdr3_nt: TGTGCCAGCAGAGGACAGGCGAACACTGAAGCTTTCTTT
d_call: -; j_call: TRBJ2-3; v_call: TRBV18; clone_size: -; cdr3_aa: CASSPDRISTDTQYF; cdr3_nt: TGTGCCAGCTCACCAGACAGGATAAGCACAGATACGCAGTATTTT
d_call: -; j_call: TRBJ2-7; v_call: TRBV9; clone_size: -; cdr3_aa: CASSEGLLRGEQYF; cdr3_nt: TGTGCCAGCAGCGAGGGACTCCTCCGGGGAGAGCAGTACTTC
d_call: -; j_call: TRBJ1-6; v_call: TRBV5-4; clone_size: -; cdr3_aa: CASSRTGILSPLHF; cdr3_nt: TGTGCCAGCAGCCGAACAGGGATACTATCACCCCTCCACTTT
d_call: TRBD1; j_call: TRBJ1-2; v_call: TRBV28; clone_size: -; cdr3_aa: CASSQQGRGYTF; cdr3_nt: TGTGCCAGCAGCCAACAGGGGAGGGGCTACACCTTC
d_call: -; j_call: TRBJ2-3; v_call: TRBV19; clone_size: few; cdr3_aa: CASSPPGADTQYF; cdr3_nt: TGTGCCAGTTCCCCGCCCGGGGCAGATACGCAGTATTTT
d_call: -; j_call: TRBJ2-7; v_call: TRBV4-2; clone_size: -; cdr3_aa: CASSPETLTTYEQYF; cdr3_nt: TGTGCCAGCAGCCCGGAGACCCTAACGACCTACGAGCAGTACTTC
d_call: -; j_call: TRBJ1-4; v_call: TRBV10-3; clone_size: -; cdr3_aa: CAIRGGFEGEKLFF; cdr3_nt: TGTGCCATCAGGGGCGGGTTCGAGGGTGAAAAACTGTTTTTT
d_call: TRBD2; j_call: TRBJ2-1; v_call: TRBV27; clone_size: -; cdr3_aa: CASSFGLAGGLSSYNEQFF; cdr3_nt: TGTGCCAGCAGTTTCGGACTAGCGGGAGGGTTAAGCTCCTACAATGAGCAGTTCTTC
d_call: -; j_call: TRBJ1-2; v_call: TRBV6-1; clone_size: -; cdr3_aa: CASSVLSGGLPYGYTF; cdr3_nt: TGTGCCAGCAGTGTCCTAAGCGGCGGCCTCCCCTATGGCTACACCTTC
d_call: -; j_call: TRBJ1-1; v_call: TRBV6-1; clone_size: once; cdr3_aa: CASSRPGGKNTEAFF; cdr3_nt: TGTGCCAGCAGTCGGCCGGGAGGAAAGAACACTGAAGCTTTCTTT
d_call: -; j_call: TRBJ1-5; v_call: TRBV6-6; clone_size: -; cdr3_aa: CASSYAAARFNQPQHF; cdr3_nt: TGTGCCAGCAGTTACGCGGCCGCAAGATTCAATCAGCCCCAGCATTTT
d_call: -; j_call: TRBJ2-3; v_call: TRBV27; clone_size: -; cdr3_aa: CASSLRTMDVGSQYF; cdr3_nt: TGTGCCAGCAGTTTACGGACTATGGACGTCGGGTCGCAGTATTTT
d_call: TRBD2; j_call: TRBJ2-7; v_call: TRBV18; clone_size: -; cdr3_aa: CASSQKGGTSYEQYF; cdr3_nt: TGTGCCAGCTCACAGAAGGGAGGGACTTCCTACGAGCAGTACTTC
d_call: -; j_call: TRBJ2-5; v_call: TRBV5-8; clone_size: -; cdr3_aa: CASKPSGGPQTQYF; cdr3_nt: TGTGCCAGCAAACCCTCGGGGGGCCCCCAGACCCAGTACTTC
d_call: TRBD1; j_call: TRBJ1-5; v_call: TRBV28; clone_size: -; cdr3_aa: CASSWGTGVEQPQHF; cdr3_nt: TGTGCCAGCAGTTGGGGGACAGGGGTGGAACAGCCCCAGCATTTT
d_call: TRBD2; j_call: TRBJ2-1; v_call: TRBV5-1; clone_size: -; cdr3_aa: CASSLAPSGSTDEQFF; cdr3_nt: TGCGCCAGCAGCTTGGCGCCTAGCGGGAGTACTGATGAGCAGTTCTTC
d_call: -; j_call: TRBJ2-1; v_call: TRBV9; clone_size: -; cdr3_aa: CASSPNSGYYNEQFF; cdr3_nt: TGTGCCAGCAGCCCAAACAGCGGGTACTACAATGAGCAGTTCTTC
d_call: -; j_call: TRBJ1-4; v_call: TRBV30; clone_size: -; cdr3_aa: CAWSVKHGGEKLFF; cdr3_nt: TGTGCCTGGAGTGTGAAGCATGGTGGTGAAAAACTGTTTTTT
d_call: TRBD2; j_call: TRBJ2-1; v_call: TRBV7-9; clone_size: -; cdr3_aa: CASSSNLLAGGYNEQFF; cdr3_nt: TGTGCCAGCAGCTCGAACCTACTAGCGGGGGGCTACAATGAGCAGTTCTTC
d_call: -; j_call: TRBJ2-3; v_call: TRBV19; clone_size: -; cdr3_aa: CASSRRAVADTQYF; cdr3_nt: TGTGCCAGTAGCCGACGGGCGGTAGCAGATACGCAGTATTTT